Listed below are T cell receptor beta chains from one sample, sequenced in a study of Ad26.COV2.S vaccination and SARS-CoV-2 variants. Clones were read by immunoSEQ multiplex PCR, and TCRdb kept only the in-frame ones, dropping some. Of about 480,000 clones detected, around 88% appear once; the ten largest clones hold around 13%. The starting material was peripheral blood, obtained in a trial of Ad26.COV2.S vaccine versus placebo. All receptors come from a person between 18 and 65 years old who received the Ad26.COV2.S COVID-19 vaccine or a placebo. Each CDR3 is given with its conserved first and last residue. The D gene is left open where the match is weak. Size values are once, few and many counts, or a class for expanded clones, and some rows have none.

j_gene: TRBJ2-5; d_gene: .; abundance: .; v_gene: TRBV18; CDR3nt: TGTGCCAGCTCACCGATGTCAGAGACCCAGTACTTC; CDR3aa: CASSPMSETQYF
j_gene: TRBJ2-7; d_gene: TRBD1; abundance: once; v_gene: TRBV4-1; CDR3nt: TGCGCCAGCAGCCCCCGTTTACAGGGGACCCCCTCCTACGAGCAGTACTTC; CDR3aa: CASSPRLQGTPSYEQYF
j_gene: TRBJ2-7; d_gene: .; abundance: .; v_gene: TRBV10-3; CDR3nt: TGTGCCATCAGTGATCTTGGCGAAACCTACGAGCAGTACTTC; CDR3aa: CAISDLGETYEQYF
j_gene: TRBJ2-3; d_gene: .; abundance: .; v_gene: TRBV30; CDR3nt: TGTGCCTGGAGTGTACTCCCTAGCTTAAGAGATACGCAGTATTTT; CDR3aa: CAWSVLPSLRDTQYF
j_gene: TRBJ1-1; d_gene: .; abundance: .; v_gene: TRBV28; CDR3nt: TGTGCCAGCAGTTTTATATCAGGGCTTAGAGGCAGTGAAGCTTTCTTT; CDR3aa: CASSFISGLRGSEAFF
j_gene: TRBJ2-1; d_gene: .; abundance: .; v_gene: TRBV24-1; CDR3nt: TGTGCCACCAGTGGAGATATTGAGCAGTTCTTC; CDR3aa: CATSGDIEQFF
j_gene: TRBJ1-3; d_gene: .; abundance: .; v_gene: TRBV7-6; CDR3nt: TGTGCCAGCAGCCTACGCGCGTCGGGGGGGGCTTCTGGAAACACCATATATTTT; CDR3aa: CASSLRASGGASGNTIYF
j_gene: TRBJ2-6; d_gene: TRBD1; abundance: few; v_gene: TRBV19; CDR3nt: TGTGCCAGTAGTCCTCGGACAGGGCCCTCTGGGGCCAACGTCCTGACTTTC; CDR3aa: CASSPRTGPSGANVLTF
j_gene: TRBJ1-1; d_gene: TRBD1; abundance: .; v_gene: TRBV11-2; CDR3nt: TGTGCCAGCAGCTTAAGAGGACAGGGACTCACTGAAGCTTTCTTT; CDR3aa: CASSLRGQGLTEAFF
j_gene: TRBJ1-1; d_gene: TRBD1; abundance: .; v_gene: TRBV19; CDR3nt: TGTGCCAGTAGGGACAGGGGGCTGGTGACTGAAGCTTTCTTT; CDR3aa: CASRDRGLVTEAFF
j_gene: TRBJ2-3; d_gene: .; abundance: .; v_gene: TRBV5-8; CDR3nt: TGTGCCAGCAGCTTGGGCTTCAAAACTAGCACAGATACGCAGTATTTT; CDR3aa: CASSLGFKTSTDTQYF
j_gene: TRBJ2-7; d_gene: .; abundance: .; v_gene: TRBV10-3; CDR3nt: TGTGCCATCAGTGAGTTGTCAGGGGCCCACGAGCAGTACTTC; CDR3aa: CAISELSGAHEQYF
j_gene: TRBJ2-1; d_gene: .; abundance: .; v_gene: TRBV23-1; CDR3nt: TGCGCCAGCAGTCCGGGCCTGCGGGCGTCTAAAGTCTACAATGAGCAGTTCTTC; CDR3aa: CASSPGLRASKVYNEQFF
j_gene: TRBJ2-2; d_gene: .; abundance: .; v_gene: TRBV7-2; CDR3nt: TGTGCCAGCAGCTTGGGCGCAAACACCGGGGAGCTGTTTTTT; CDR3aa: CASSLGANTGELFF
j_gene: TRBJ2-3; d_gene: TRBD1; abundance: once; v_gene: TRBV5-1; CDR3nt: TGCGCCAGCAGCTTGGGGGACAGGGAGGCAGATACGCAGTATTTT; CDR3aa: CASSLGDREADTQYF
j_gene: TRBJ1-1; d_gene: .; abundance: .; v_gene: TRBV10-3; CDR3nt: TGTGCCATCACCAGGACCGGGGGGCTGAACACTGAAGCTTTCTTT; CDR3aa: CAITRTGGLNTEAFF
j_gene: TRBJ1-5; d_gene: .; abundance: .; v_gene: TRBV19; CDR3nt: TGTGCCAGTAGTCTCGAACCTAGCAATCAGCCCCAGCATTTT; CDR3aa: CASSLEPSNQPQHF
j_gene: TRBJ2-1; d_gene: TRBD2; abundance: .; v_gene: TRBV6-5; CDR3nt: TGTGCCAGCAGTTCCAGCGGGAGCCCGTACAATGAGCAGTTCTTC; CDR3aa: CASSSSGSPYNEQFF
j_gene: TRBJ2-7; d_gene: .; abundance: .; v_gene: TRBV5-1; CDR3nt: TGCGCCAGCAGAGCCGGGACAACAAGCACCACCTACGAGCAGTACTTC; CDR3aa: CASRAGTTSTTYEQYF
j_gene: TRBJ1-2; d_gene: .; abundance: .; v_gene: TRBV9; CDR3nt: TGTGCCAGCAGCGTAGGACGGGCTAACTATGGCTACACCTTC; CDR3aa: CASSVGRANYGYTF
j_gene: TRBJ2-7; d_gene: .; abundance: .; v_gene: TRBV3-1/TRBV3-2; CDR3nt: TGTGCCAGCAGCCAGGGGACTGCCGCGGGGTACGAGCAGTACTTC; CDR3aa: CASSQGTAAGYEQYF
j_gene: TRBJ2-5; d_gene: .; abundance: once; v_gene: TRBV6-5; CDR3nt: TGTGCAACCAGCGCGACACTTCAAGAGACCCAGTACTTC; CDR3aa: CATSATLQETQYF
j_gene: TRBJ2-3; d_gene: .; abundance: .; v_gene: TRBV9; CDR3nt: TGTGCCAGCAGCGTAGAGTCCGGGATGGGGGCAGATACGCAGTATTTT; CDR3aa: CASSVESGMGADTQYF
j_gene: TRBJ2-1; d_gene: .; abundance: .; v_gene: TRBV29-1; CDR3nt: TGCAGCGCCTCCCGGGCTCCCCGCGAAGAGCAGTTCTTC; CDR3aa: CSASRAPREEQFF
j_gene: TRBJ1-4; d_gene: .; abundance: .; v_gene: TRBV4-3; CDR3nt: TGCGCCAGCAGCCAAGATCGAGGGGTGAGGGAAAAACTGTTTTTT; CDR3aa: CASSQDRGVREKLFF
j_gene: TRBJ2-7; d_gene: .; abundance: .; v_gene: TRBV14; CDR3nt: TGTGCCGGAAAGGACCCATCCCAGGGGTCGAATTCTACAGTCGGGGCCTACGAGCAGTACTTC; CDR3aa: CAGKDPSQGSNSTVGAYEQYF
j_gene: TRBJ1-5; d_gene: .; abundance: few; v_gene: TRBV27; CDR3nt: TGTGCCAGCAGTTTCAAGGGGGGCAATCAGCCCCAGCATTTT; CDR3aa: CASSFKGGNQPQHF
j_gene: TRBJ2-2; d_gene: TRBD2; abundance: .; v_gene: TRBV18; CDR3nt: TGTGCCAGCTCACCCACTAGCGGGAGAGGCACCGGGGAGCTGTTTTTT; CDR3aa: CASSPTSGRGTGELFF
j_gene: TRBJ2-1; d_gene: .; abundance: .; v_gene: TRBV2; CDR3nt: TGTGCCAGCAGTGAAGGGGGGAGCGGCGATGAGCAGTTCTTC; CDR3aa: CASSEGGSGDEQFF
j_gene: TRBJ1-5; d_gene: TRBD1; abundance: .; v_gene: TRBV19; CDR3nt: TGTGCCAGTAGCCGGGACAGACTTAATCAGCCCCAGCATTTT; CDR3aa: CASSRDRLNQPQHF
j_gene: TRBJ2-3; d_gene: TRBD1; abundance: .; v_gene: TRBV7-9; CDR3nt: TGTGCCAGCAGCTTAACAGGGGCTCAAGGCACAGATACGCAGTATTTT; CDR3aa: CASSLTGAQGTDTQYF
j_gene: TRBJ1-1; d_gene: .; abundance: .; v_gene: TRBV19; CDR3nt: TGTGCCAGTAGTATAGCCACCCGAGGGGCATCAGCAGCTTTCTTT; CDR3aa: CASSIATRGASAAFF
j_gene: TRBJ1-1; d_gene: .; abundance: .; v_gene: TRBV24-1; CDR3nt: TGTGCCACCAGTGATAGCAGACTTCTTCCGAACACTGAAGCTTTCTTT; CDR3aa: CATSDSRLLPNTEAFF